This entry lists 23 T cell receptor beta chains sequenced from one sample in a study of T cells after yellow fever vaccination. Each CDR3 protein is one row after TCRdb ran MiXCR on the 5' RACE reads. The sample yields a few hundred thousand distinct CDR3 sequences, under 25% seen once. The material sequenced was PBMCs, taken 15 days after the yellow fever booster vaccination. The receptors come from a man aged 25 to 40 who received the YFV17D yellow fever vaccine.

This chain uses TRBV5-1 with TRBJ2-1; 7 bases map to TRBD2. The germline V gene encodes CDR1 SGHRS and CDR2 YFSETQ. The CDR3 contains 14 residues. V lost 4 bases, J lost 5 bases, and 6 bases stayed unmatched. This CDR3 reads CASSRDYYDNEQFF. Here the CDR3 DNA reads TGCGCCAGCAGCCGGGACTACTACGACAATGAGCAGTTCTTC.

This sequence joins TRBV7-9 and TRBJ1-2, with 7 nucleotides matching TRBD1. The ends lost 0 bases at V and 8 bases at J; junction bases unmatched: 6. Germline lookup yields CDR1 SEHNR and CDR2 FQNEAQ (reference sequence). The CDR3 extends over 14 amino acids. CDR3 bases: TGTGCCAGCAGCTTAGCCTTCTACAGGGGAGGCTACACCTTC. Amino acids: CASSLAFYRGGYTF.

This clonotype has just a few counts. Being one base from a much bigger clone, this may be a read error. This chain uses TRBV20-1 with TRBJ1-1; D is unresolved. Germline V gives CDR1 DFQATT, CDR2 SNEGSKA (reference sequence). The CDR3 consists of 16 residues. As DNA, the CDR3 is TGCTGTGCTAGAGATAGGGCACGATCCTATTTCACTGAAGCTTTCTTT. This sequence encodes CCARDRARSYFTEAFF.

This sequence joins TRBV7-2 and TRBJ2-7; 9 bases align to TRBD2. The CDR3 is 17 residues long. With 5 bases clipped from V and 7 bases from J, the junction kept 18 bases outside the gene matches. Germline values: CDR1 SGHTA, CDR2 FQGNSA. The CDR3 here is CASSVGGVAGGQGEQYF. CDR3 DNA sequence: TGTGCCAGCAGCGTAGGGGGAGTTGCGGGAGGGCAGGGAGAGCAGTACTTC. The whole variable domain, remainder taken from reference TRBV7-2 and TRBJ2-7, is GAGVSQSPSNKVTEKGKDVELRCDPISGHTALYWYRQSLGQGLEFLIYFQGNSAPDKSGLPSDRFSAERTGGSVSTLTIQRTQQEDSAVYLCASSVGGVAGGQGEQYFGPGTRLTVT.

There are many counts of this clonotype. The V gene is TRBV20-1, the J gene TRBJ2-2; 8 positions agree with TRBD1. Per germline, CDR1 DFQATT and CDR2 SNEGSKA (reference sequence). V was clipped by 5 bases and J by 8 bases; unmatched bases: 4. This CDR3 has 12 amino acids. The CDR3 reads CSAPDRAGELFF. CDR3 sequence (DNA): TGCAGTGCTCCGGACAGGGCGGGGGAGCTGTTTTTT.

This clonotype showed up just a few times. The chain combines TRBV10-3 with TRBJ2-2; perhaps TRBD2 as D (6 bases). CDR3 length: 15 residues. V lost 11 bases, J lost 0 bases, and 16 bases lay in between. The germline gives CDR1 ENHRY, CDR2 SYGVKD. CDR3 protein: CAVGRTPTNTGELFF. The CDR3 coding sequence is TGTGCCGTAGGGAGGACACCCACGAACACCGGGGAGCTGTTTTTT.

The CDR3 here is CASSPWEPGLADNEQFF. The DNA for the CDR3 is TGTGCCAGCTCACCCTGGGAACCGGGACTAGCGGACAATGAGCAGTTCTTC. V usage is TRBV18 and J usage is TRBJ2-1; 11 bases agree with TRBD2. Germline assignment: CDR1 KGHSH and CDR2 LQKENI. This CDR3 comprises 17 residues. The ends lost 3 bases at V and 5 bases at J; junction bases unmatched: 9.

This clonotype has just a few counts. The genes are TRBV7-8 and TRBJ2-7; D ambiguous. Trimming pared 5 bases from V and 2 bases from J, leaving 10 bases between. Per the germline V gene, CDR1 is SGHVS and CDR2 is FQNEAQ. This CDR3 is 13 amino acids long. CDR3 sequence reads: CASSRTTPYEQYF. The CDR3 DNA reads TGTGCCAGCAGCCGAACAACCCCCTACGAGCAGTACTTC.

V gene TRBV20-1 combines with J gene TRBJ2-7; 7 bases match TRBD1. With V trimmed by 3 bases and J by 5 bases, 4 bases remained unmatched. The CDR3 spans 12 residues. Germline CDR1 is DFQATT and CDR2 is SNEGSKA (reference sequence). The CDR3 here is CSASPGGNEQYF. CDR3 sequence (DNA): TGCAGTGCTAGTCCAGGGGGAAACGAGCAGTACTTC.

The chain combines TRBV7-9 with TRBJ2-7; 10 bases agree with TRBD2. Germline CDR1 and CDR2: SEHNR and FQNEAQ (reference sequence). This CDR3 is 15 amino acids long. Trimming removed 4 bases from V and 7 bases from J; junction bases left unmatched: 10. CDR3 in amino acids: CASSWGTSESDEQYF. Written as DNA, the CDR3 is TGTGCCAGCAGCTGGGGGACTAGCGAAAGCGATGAGCAGTACTTC.

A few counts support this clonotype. In DNA form, the CDR3 reads TGCGCCAGCAGCAAGGGACAGGGTGATTCCTACGAGCAGTACTTC. Its translation is CASSKGQGDSYEQYF. The chain links TRBV4-3 to TRBJ2-7; 9 bases line up with TRBD1. The CDR3 covers 15 residues. The junction had 6 bases not matched to a gene; V was cut back by 5 bases and J by 1 base. Germline loops: CDR1 LGHNA, CDR2 YSLEER.

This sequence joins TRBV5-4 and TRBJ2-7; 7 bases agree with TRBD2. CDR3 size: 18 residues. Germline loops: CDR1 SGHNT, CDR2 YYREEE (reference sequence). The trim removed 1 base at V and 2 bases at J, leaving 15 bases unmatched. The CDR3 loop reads CASSLSVRFAGDAYEQYF. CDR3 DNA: TGTGCCAGCAGCTTGTCGGTAAGGTTTGCGGGAGATGCCTACGAGCAGTACTTC.

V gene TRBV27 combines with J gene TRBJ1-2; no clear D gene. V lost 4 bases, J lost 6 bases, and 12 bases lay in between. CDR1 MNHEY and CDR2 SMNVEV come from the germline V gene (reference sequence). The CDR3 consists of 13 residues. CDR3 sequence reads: CASSYIGSDGYTF. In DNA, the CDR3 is TGTGCCAGCAGTTATATTGGGTCTGATGGCTACACCTTC.

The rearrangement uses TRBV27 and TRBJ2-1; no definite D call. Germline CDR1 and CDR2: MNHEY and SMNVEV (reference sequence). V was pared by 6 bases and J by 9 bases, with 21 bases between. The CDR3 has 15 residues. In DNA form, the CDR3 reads TGTGCCAGCAGGAGGCACGACGGACCCTCCACTGAGCAGTTCTTC. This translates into CASRRHDGPSTEQFF.

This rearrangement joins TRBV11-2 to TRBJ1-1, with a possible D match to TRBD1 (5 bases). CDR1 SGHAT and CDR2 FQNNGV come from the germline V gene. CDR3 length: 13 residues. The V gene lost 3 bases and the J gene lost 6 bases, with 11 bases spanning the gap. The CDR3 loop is CASSFTGRAEAFF. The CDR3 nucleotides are TGTGCCAGCAGCTTCACAGGAAGGGCTGAAGCTTTCTTT. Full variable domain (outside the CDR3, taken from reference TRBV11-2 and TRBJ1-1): EAGVAQSPRYKIIEKRQSVAFWCNPISGHATLYWYQQILGQGPKLLIQFQNNGVVDDSQLPKDRFSAERLKGVDSTLKIQPAKLEDSAVYLCASSFTGRAEAFFGQGTRLTVV.

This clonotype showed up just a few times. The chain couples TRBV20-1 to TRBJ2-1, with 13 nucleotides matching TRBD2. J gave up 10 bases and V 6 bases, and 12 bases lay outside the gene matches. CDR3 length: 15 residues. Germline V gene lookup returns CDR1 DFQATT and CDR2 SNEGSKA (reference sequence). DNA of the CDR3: TGCAGTGCAACAACACTAGCGGGAGGGCGGGACGAGCAGTTCTTC. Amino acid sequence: CSATTLAGGRDEQFF.

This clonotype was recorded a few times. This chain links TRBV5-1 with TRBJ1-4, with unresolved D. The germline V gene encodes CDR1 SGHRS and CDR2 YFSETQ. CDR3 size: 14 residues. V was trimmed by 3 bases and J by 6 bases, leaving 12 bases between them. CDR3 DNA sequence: TGCGCCAGCAGCTCCGGCCTACGGGATGAAAAACTGTTTTTT. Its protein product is CASSSGLRDEKLFF. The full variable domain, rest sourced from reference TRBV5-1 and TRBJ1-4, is KAGVTQTPRYLIKTRGQQVTLSCSPISGHRSVSWYQQTPGQGLQFLFEYFSETQRNKGNFPGRFSGRQFSNSRSEMNVSTLELGDSALYLCASSSGLRDEKLFFGSGTQLSVL.

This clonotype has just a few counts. The CDR3 here is CASSPLAGGTDTQYF. In nucleotides, the CDR3 is TGTGCCAGCAGCCCCCTAGCGGGAGGCACAGATACGCAGTATTTT. V and J are TRBV7-2 and TRBJ2-3, with 10 nucleotides matching TRBD2. This CDR3 contains 15 residues. Germline lookup yields CDR1 SGHTA and CDR2 FQGNSA. Trimming at V came to 5 bases and at J to 1 base, leaving 3 bases not matched to a gene.

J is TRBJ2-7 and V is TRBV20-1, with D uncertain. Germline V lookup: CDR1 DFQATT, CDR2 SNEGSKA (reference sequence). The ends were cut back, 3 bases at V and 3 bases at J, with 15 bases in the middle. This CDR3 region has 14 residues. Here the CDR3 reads CSARAGGSHYEQYF. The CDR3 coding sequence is TGCAGTGCTAGGGCAGGTGGCTCCCACTACGAGCAGTACTTC.

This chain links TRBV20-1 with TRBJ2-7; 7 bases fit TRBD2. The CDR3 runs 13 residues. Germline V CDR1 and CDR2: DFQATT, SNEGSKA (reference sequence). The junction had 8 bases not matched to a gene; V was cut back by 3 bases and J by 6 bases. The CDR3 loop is CSASPLLAVEQYF. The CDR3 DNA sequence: TGCAGTGCTAGCCCCCTTCTAGCGGTCGAGCAGTACTTC.

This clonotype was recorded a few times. The CDR3 reads CASSLADRGRTDTQYF. The CDR3 DNA sequence: TGCGCCAGCAGCTTGGCCGACAGGGGACGCACAGATACGCAGTATTTT. The chain joins TRBV5-1 to TRBJ2-3; the match to TRBD1 covers 8 bases. Unmatched junction bases numbered 4, after V lost 0 bases and J lost 1 base. The CDR3 runs to 16 residues. Germline V gene sequence: CDR1 SGHRS, CDR2 YFSETQ.

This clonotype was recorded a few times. CDR3: CASSYSDGTYGYTF. In nucleotides, the CDR3 is TGCGCCAGCAGCTACTCCGACGGGACCTATGGCTACACCTTC. This rearrangement joins TRBV5-1 to TRBJ1-2; tentative D call: TRBD1 (5 bases). The CDR3 is made up of 14 amino acids. Germline V gives CDR1 SGHRS, CDR2 YFSETQ. V lost 3 bases and J 4 bases, leaving 13 bases between the germline ends. Based on the CDR3 plus reference TRBV5-1 and TRBJ1-2, the full variable domain is KAGVTQTPRYLIKTRGQQVTLSCSPISGHRSVSWYQQTPGQGLQFLFEYFSETQRNKGNFPGRFSGRQFSNSRSEMNVSTLELGDSALYLCASSYSDGTYGYTFGSGTRLTVV.

CDR3 bases: TGTGCCAGCAGAACTCCGACAGACCAAGAGACCCAGTACTTC. Residues: CASRTPTDQETQYF. This chain uses TRBV6-5 with TRBJ2-5, with D maybe TRBD1 (5 bases). Per the germline V gene, CDR1 is MNHEY and CDR2 is SVGAGI. V gave up 6 bases and J gave up 0 bases, with 11 bases separating them. This CDR3 spans 14 amino acids.